This entry describes one TCR beta chain. Its antigen target is currently unknown. Base qualities are not at hand, and no much larger clone is one base apart. The CDR3, cysteine through phenylalanine, is 16 amino acids long. The only DNA kept is the CDR3, 48 bases in frame from the first base. Via the germline V gene, CDR1 is KGHDR and CDR2 SFDVKD. V is pruned by 4 bases and J by 8 bases, leaving 8 bases of the junction without a gene match. This sample was included in a study of blood T cell repertoires in COVID-19 (TCRdb year 2020). For the study in its entirety: The collaborator samples originated in the United States, Italy and Spain and spanned the acute and convalescent phases of COVID-19. The prospective study material was composed of cDNA or gDNA derived from T cells, B-cell-depleted T cells, or PBMCs. Sample metadata almost always included a de-identified subject ID, COVID-19 status, age in years and sex. The dataset comprised deeply sampled blood TCRbeta repertoires from subjects exposed to, actively infected with, or recovered from COVID-19. The samples were drawn from the first 160 participants of the ongoing ImmuneRACE study and from under 1,500 subjects provided by 6 global collaborators. The repertoires were made available in a free public database intended to serve as a resource for research on the immune response to SARS-CoV-2. Where available, HLA class I and class II types were taken from metadata supplied by the sample provider and were not determined by assay-based typing. The research as a whole found: The quantity of clinical and demographic metadata differed by source and by participant and was supplied without curation.

Whole blood was collected in K2EDTA tubes by collaborating institutions according to the institutions' own protocols. For TCRbeta analysis, collaborator samples were shipped as frozen whole blood, as isolated PBMCs, or as DNA extracted from either sample type. The immunoSEQ Assay, a bias-controlled multiplex PCR, was used to amplify TCRbeta CDR3 regions from genomic DNA. The paper's processing steps were these. The number of nucleated cells in each sample was estimated from the amplification of reference gene primers within the assay. To quantify the absolute abundance of each unique TCRbeta CDR3 rearrangement, sequence reads were collapsed and filtered. For each sample, productive Simpson clonality was calculated as the square root of Simpson's diversity index over productive rearrangements. TCRdb took over this immuneACCESS table, retaining in-frame rearrangements with V and J assigned. Such tables are incomplete; in checked studies, under half of the missing clones stem from an unresolved V gene, and the remainder is unexplained. Clone size and V and J calls were adopted from that table, with D and trimming inferred from the DNA. The sample table lists approximately 89,000 clones, about 80% of them with a count of one. Clones ranked in the top ten supply approximately 25% of the sample.

The sequencing input was peripheral blood. Recombination joined TRBV24-1 with TRBJ2-1; a stretch of 12 junction bases matches TRBD2. The receptor was isolated from a man aged 70 or older with acute or convalescent COVID-19. The nucleotide sequence is given as TGTGCCACCAGTGACCCTAGCGGGAGGGCCACATATGAGCAGTTCTTC. It specifies CATSDPSGRATYEQFF.